A single sample is the source of the 17 T cell receptor beta chains below, sequenced in a study of blood T cell repertoires in COVID-19. TCRdb's table, derived via immunoSEQ multiplex PCR, lists solely in-frame clones and lacks some. The sample lists about 270,000 clones, 85% to 90% occurring once. Sequenced: PBMCs or T cells enriched from blood (not recorded which). These receptors all stem from a woman aged 25 to 45 with acute COVID-19.

This chain connects TRBV5-4 to TRBJ2-2; TRBD1 matches at 7 bases. Germline V gene data show CDR1 as SGHNT and CDR2 as YYREEE (reference sequence). Trimming removed 4 bases from V and 0 bases from J; junction bases left unmatched: 3. This CDR3 has 15 amino acids. CDR3 coding DNA: TGTGCCAGCAGCGACAGGGCAGCGAACACCGGGGAGCTGTTTTTT. Its protein is CASSDRAANTGELFF.

This chain connects TRBV19 to TRBJ2-3, with 11 bases lining up with TRBD2. Germline CDR1 is LNHDA and CDR2 is SQIVND (reference sequence). Trimming took 2 bases from V and 7 from J; bases not matched to a gene: 23. The CDR3 has 21 amino acids. The DNA for the CDR3 is TGTGCCAGTAGTATACGGGGGCAGTTATTTATTTCCGGGACTAGCGGATATACGCAGTATTTT. Residues: CASSIRGQLFISGTSGYTQYF.

Comments on this clone: The same CDR3 arises from other DNA sequences in this sample as well. The CDR3 spells CASSRQGTDTQYF. CDR3 nucleotides: TGTGCCAGTAGCCGGCAGGGCACAGATACGCAGTATTTT. This chain uses TRBV19 with TRBJ2-3; D not resolved. The length of the CDR3 is 13 residues. Germline V gene lookup returns CDR1 LNHDA and CDR2 SQIVND (reference sequence). V gave up 6 bases and J gave up 1 base, with 8 bases separating them.

The chain joins TRBV12-5 to TRBJ2-3, with 8 bases identical to TRBD2. CDR3 length: 17 residues. Germline V gene data show CDR1 as LGHNT and CDR2 as FRNRAP. V was pared by 4 bases and J by 0 bases, with 9 bases of the junction left unmatched. CDR3 residues: CASGSPGLGGSTDTQYF. In DNA form, the CDR3 reads TGTGCTAGTGGTTCGCCGGGACTAGGAGGCAGCACAGATACGCAGTATTTT. Drawing the rest from reference TRBV12-5 and TRBJ2-3, the complete variable domain is DARVTQTPRHKVTEMGQEVTMRCQPILGHNTVFWYRQTMMQGLELLAYFRNRAPLDDSGMPKDRFSAEMPDATLATLKIQPSEPRDSAVYFCASGSPGLGGSTDTQYFGPGTRLTVL.

The rearrangement links TRBV4-3 to TRBJ1-3; 8 nucleotides line up with TRBD1. The ends lost 3 bases at V and 0 bases at J; junction bases unmatched: 4. The CDR3 runs 16 residues. Germline CDR1 reads LGHNA; CDR2 reads YSLEER. As DNA, the CDR3 is TGCGCCAGCAGCCACAGGGACAGGTCCTCTGGAAACACCATATATTTT. It yields the protein CASSHRDRSSGNTIYF.

The chain employs TRBV29-1 and TRBJ1-4; 10 bases are a match to TRBD1. The ends lost 5 bases at V and 6 bases at J; junction bases unmatched: 3. This CDR3 contains 13 residues. Germline CDR1 SQVTM, CDR2 ANQGSEA. CDR3 loop: CSVTGTGDEKLFF. The CDR3 DNA follows: TGCAGCGTTACCGGGACAGGGGATGAAAAACTGTTTTTT.

The V and J genes are TRBV7-9 and TRBJ2-1; 8 positions match TRBD1. Per the germline V gene, CDR1 is SEHNR and CDR2 is FQNEAQ (reference sequence). The length of the CDR3 is 19 residues. Trimming removed 2 bases from V and 3 bases from J; junction bases left unmatched: 15. In DNA form, the CDR3 reads TGTGCCAGCAGCTTACAAGTGACAGGGGTCTTTCTATTCTACAATGAGCAGTTCTTC. Encoded protein: CASSLQVTGVFLFYNEQFF.

J is TRBJ2-7 and V is TRBV4-1, with 14 bases identical to TRBD2. CDR3 length: 18 residues. Germline V lookup: CDR1 MGHRA, CDR2 YSYEKL. V was pared by 0 bases and J by 1 base, with 5 bases of the junction left unmatched. CDR3: CASSQDYGLAGGSYEQYF. The CDR3 DNA follows: TGCGCCAGCAGCCAAGATTACGGACTAGCGGGAGGATCCTACGAGCAGTACTTC.

V gene TRBV5-1 combines with J gene TRBJ1-4, with no clear D. Germline assignment: CDR1 SGHRS and CDR2 YFSETQ. V was pared by 0 bases and J by 4 bases, with 13 bases between. This CDR3 is built from 16 residues. In DNA form, the CDR3 reads TGCGCCAGCAGCTTGGGAGGCGGGATCATTAATGAAAAACTGTTTTTT. Translation: CASSLGGGIINEKLFF.

The V and J genes are TRBV2 and TRBJ1-5; perhaps TRBD1 as D (5 bases). CDR1 SNHLY and CDR2 FYNNEI come from the germline V gene. V lost 8 bases and J lost 9, with 17 bases in between. CDR3 length: 13 amino acids. CDR3 sequence reads: CASEQDEGRPQHF. CDR3 in DNA: TGTGCCAGCGAACAGGATGAAGGCCGGCCCCAGCATTTT.

This chain's CDR3 is CASSDSRLTGELFF. The CDR3 DNA follows: TGCGCCAGCAGCGACTCACGCCTAACCGGGGAGCTGTTTTTT. This chain links TRBV5-1 with TRBJ2-2; no clear D. V shed 4 bases and J shed 5 bases, with 12 bases lying between them. Germline-derived CDR1 and CDR2 are SGHRS and YFSETQ. This CDR3 has 14 residues.

The chain uses TRBV10-3 and TRBJ1-2, with D possibly matching TRBD1 (6 bases). This CDR3 comprises 14 residues. From germline, CDR1 is ENHRY and CDR2 SYGVKD. The germline V and J ends were trimmed by 7 bases and 5 bases, with 17 bases remaining between them. CDR3 residues: CAITERQETYGYTF. CDR3 DNA: TGTGCCATCACCGAACGACAGGAGACTTATGGCTACACCTTC.

This sequence joins TRBV21-1 and TRBJ2-7; TRBD2, as called in the table, went unchecked against the DNA. TRBV21-1 is listed as a pseudogene. CDR3 size: 22 residues. The CDR3 loop reads CASSKARPTTGCRLAGDYEQYF. The CDR3 DNA sequence: TGTGCCAGCAGCAAAGCTCGACCTACGACAGGGTGTCGACTAGCGGGGGACTACGAGCAGTACTTC.

The V and J genes are TRBV9 and TRBJ2-5; TRBD2 matches at 13 bases. CDR1 and CDR2 from the germline V gene are SGDLS and YYNGEE. V lost 0 bases to trimming and J lost 5 bases; unmatched junction nucleotides: 4. This CDR3 is built from 16 residues. The CDR3 spells CASSVGGLAGAETQYF. The CDR3 region has the DNA TGTGCCAGCAGCGTAGGTGGACTAGCGGGGGCGGAGACCCAGTACTTC.

This sequence joins TRBV7-9 and TRBJ2-6, with 7 bases fitting TRBD1. The CDR3 is made up of 15 amino acids. V lost 7 bases and J lost 4; bases outside the gene matches: 7. In germline, CDR1 is SEHNR, CDR2 FQNEAQ (reference sequence). CDR3 nucleotides: TGTGCCAGCACTATTACAGGGGCCGGGGCCAACGTCCTGACTTTC. Its translation: CASTITGAGANVLTF.

This chain uses TRBV15 with TRBJ2-7; 8 bases are a match to TRBD2. V gave up 5 bases and J gave up 5 bases; unmatched junction bases: 14. This CDR3 contains 16 residues. In germline, CDR1 is LNHNV, CDR2 YYDKDF (reference sequence). CDR3 nucleotides: TGTGCCACCAGCTTCACCGGGGGGGCCAGGATCCACGAGCAGTACTTC. Translation: CATSFTGGARIHEQYF.

This chain links TRBV28 with TRBJ2-7, with 9 bases lining up with TRBD1. Germline values: CDR1 MDHEN, CDR2 SYDVKM. V lost 6 bases and J lost 7; bases outside the gene matches: 16. The CDR3 consists of 16 residues. The CDR3 protein is CASSLPGQGPLSEQYF. The CDR3 bases are TGTGCCAGCAGCCTACCGGGACAGGGCCCACTGAGTGAGCAGTACTTC.